The present T cell receptor (beta chain) was sequenced within a study of tumor-infiltrating lymphocytes in oesophageal squamous cell carcinoma. There are 15 residues in the CDR3. Trimming took off 1 base at V and 0 bases at J, with 7 bases between the two ends. Germline values: CDR1 SEHNR, CDR2 FQNEAQ (reference sequence). There are many counts of this clonotype. TCRdb reprocessed the PCR reads via MiXCR and lists one record per CDR3 protein. The sample carries around 15,000 distinct CDR3 sequences, about 53% recorded once. The chain is built from TRBV7-9 and TRBJ2-1; unclear D gene. This sequence originates from a male donor with esophageal squamous cell carcinoma. The sequencing input was esophageal tumor tissue. CDR3 in amino acids: CASSLDGASYNEQFF. The CDR3 nucleotides are TGTGCCAGCAGCTTAGACGGAGCCTCCTACAATGAGCAGTTCTTC.